This TCR beta chain was captured by sequencing in a study of T cells after posttransplantation cyclophosphamide (dated by TCRdb to about 2016). Background on the whole study: The study tracked T cell repertoire reconstitution by TRB sequencing after myeloablative bone marrow transplantation using posttransplantation cyclophosphamide as GVHD prophylaxis. Samples from about 37 PTCy-treated patients and roughly 17 related bone marrow donors of those patients were subjected to antigen receptor sequencing. Blood from all 35 or so PTCy patients with 1-year posttransplant specimens was subjected to TRB sequencing. In 3 patients, TRB sequencing was also performed on up to about 3 more blood samples taken 2 to 5.2 years after transplant, and in several patients, pretransplant blood was also TRB-sequenced. TRA and TRB clonality were tightly correlated in about 10 samples, so subsequent TCR analyses focused on TRB only. Public TRB sequences were queried against a database of over 3,000 sequences associated with responses to pathogens, tumor antigens, self-antigens and alloantigens. What the research found in general, with its limitations: Across the approximately 42 patients, TRB clonality was highly associated with recipient CMV seropositivity and CMV reactivation, and diversity with PTCy was similar to that in the CNI/methotrexate controls. The TRB repertoires of T cells infiltrating skin or GI tract showed only limited overlap with the TRB repertoires of T cells in blood. Donor-recipient similarity was low at 1-2 months but increased during the first year, and donor CD8+ memory clones often dominated later blood repertoires.

Counted from cysteine to phenylalanine, this CDR3 has 14 amino acids. Of all the DNA, just the CDR3 is kept, 42 bases in frame from base 1. Sequences SGHAT (CDR1) and FQNNGV (CDR2) are obtained from the germline V gene. V loses 3 bases of germline sequence and J loses 5 bases, and the interval between the two ends is 14 bases. Genomic DNA was used for TRB sequencing, which was performed with the immunoSEQ assay at survey resolution or with the hsTCRB kit. As for the original processing: The immunoSEQ software handled initial read processing, and the LymphoSeq R package was used for repertoire analyses. Clonality was calculated as 1 minus normalized Shannon entropy, and the Gini coefficient was also calculated for each TRB dataset. To infer phenotypes in unsorted samples, TRB sequences from sorted subsets of the recipient or donor were mapped onto unsorted samples from the same recipient. The table was pulled from immuneACCESS by TCRdb, which kept in-frame rearrangements only. Such tables lose some clones; where checked, under half of the loss comes from unresolved V genes, and the rest has no known cause. V and J calls and clone size are those listed in that table; D and trimming were worked out from the DNA. Here the sample lists tens of thousands of clones, none seen once only. The top ten clonotypes cover approximately 1.5% of the sample.

On the day of marrow donation, related bone marrow donors gave peripheral blood samples. Peripheral blood and bone marrow mononuclear cells were isolated by Ficoll-Hypaque density centrifugation and were cryopreserved. This clone has at least ten counts. Its antigen specificity is not known. No much larger clone is present one base from it, and per-base qualities are unavailable. The TCR comes from a man over 45 in good health, CMV-negative, and a related stem cell transplant donor. The sequence links TRBV11-2 to TRBJ2-7; TRBD2 might be the D gene, on 7 matching bases. Source material: PBMCs. The CDR3 protein: CASSFRGGGDEQYF. The DNA reads as follows: TGTGCCAGCAGCTTTAGAGGGGGAGGGGACGAGCAGTACTTC. The CDR3 plus the reference TRBV11-2 and TRBJ2-7 genes for the other parts give the full variable domain: EAGVAQSPRYKIIEKRQSVAFWCNPISGHATLYWYQQILGQGPKLLIQFQNNGVVDDSQLPKDRFSAERLKGVDSTLKIQPAKLEDSAVYLCASSFRGGGDEQYFGPGTRLTVT.